What follows are 29 T cell receptor beta chains derived from one specimen sequenced in a study of control samples from healthy donors and cancer patients. Libraries were prepared by immunoSEQ multiplex PCR; TCRdb keeps only in-frame clonotypes and omits some of them. Recorded for this sample: roughly 200,000 clones. The source material was blood. The origin of the receptors is a woman aged 30 to 39 in good health.

This chain links TRBV5-1 with TRBJ1-4; D uncertain. The CDR3 has 14 amino acids. Trimming stripped 4 bases from V and 3 bases from J, with 10 bases between. The germline V gene encodes CDR1 SGHRS and CDR2 YFSETQ. CDR3 amino acids: CASSPPGPNEKLFF. CDR3 nucleotides: TGCGCCAGCAGCCCGCCGGGCCCTAATGAAAAACTGTTTTTT.

The J gene is TRBJ1-1, the V gene TRBV5-1; D remains unclear. CDR3 length: 15 residues. Germline CDR1 is SGHRS and CDR2 is YFSETQ. Trimming took 4 bases from V and 1 from J, leaving 14 bases between them. The CDR3 sequence: CASSPGKVKNTEAFF. DNA for the CDR3: TGCGCCAGCAGCCCCGGAAAGGTGAAGAACACTGAAGCTTTCTTT.

V is TRBV5-4 and J is TRBJ2-5; either TRBD1 or TRBD2 may supply D (5 bases each). The CDR3 spans 14 residues. The V end lost 4 bases, the J end lost 5 bases, and 15 bases lay between the germline ends. Germline CDR1 and CDR2: SGHNT and YYREEE (reference sequence). CDR3 loop: CASSQRGLGETQYF. The CDR3 coding sequence is TGTGCCAGCAGCCAACGGGGCCTGGGGGAGACCCAGTACTTC.

This rearrangement joins TRBV19 to TRBJ1-5; 11 bases line up with TRBD1. Germline assignment: CDR1 LNHDA and CDR2 SQIVND (reference sequence). This CDR3 is 15 amino acids long. The J segment lost 6 bases and the V segment lost 7 bases, leaving 8 bases of the junction unmatched. CDR3 nucleotides: TGTGCCAGTAAGCGGGACAGGGGGTACGTTCAGCCCCAGCATTTT. Amino acid sequence: CASKRDRGYVQPQHF.

The rearrangement uses TRBV10-2 and TRBJ2-2; D is possibly TRBD2 (7 bases). Germline values: CDR1 WSHSY, CDR2 SAAADI. The germline V and J ends were trimmed by 3 bases and 7 bases, with 15 bases remaining between them. The CDR3 consists of 15 residues. In DNA, the CDR3 is TGCGCCAGCAGTGAAAGTGGGGGGGCGGACGGGGAGCTGTTTTTT. It codes for CASSESGGADGELFF.

The gene calls are TRBV4-1 and TRBJ2-2, with D unclear. The CDR3 is 12 amino acids. The germline CDR1 and CDR2 sequences are MGHRA and YSYEKL. V lost 1 base and J lost 8, with 5 bases in between. As DNA, the CDR3 is TGCGCCAGCAGCCAAGTAGCTGGGGAGCTGTTTTTT. Its translation is CASSQVAGELFF.

CDR3 nucleotides: TGTGCCAGCAGCCAAGATAAGACAGGGTTACGCTATGGCTACACCTTC. It encodes CASSQDKTGLRYGYTF. The chain is built from TRBV3-1 (or the pseudogene TRBV3-2) and TRBJ1-2; 7 nucleotides line up with TRBD1. Germline assignment: CDR1 LGHDT and CDR2 YNNKEL (reference sequence). This CDR3 has 16 residues. After removal of 0 bases from V and 4 bases from J, the junction contained 8 bases not matched to a gene.

J is TRBJ2-7 and V is TRBV4-1; tentative D call: TRBD1 (6 bases). With 4 bases removed from V and 4 bases from J, the gap between germline ends came to 17 bases. The CDR3 is 15 residues long. Per germline, CDR1 MGHRA and CDR2 YSYEKL. DNA of the CDR3: TGCGCCAGCAGCCGCCTGTCAGGGGATTTTTACGAGCAGTACTTC. Amino acid sequence: CASSRLSGDFYEQYF.

The genes are TRBV7-2 and TRBJ2-2, with 8 bases that match TRBD1. Trimming at V came to 2 bases and at J to 4 bases, leaving 3 bases not matched to a gene. Germline V gene data show CDR1 as SGHTA and CDR2 as FQGNSA. The CDR3 totals 15 residues. CDR3 amino acids: CASSLWDRSTGELFF. As DNA, the CDR3 is TGTGCCAGCAGCTTATGGGACAGGTCCACCGGGGAGCTGTTTTTT.

The chain links TRBV19 to TRBJ2-1; 11 nucleotides line up with TRBD1. From germline, CDR1 is LNHDA and CDR2 SQIVND (reference sequence). The CDR3 has 16 amino acids. Trimming took 8 bases from V and 8 from J; bases not matched to a gene: 14. The CDR3 DNA follows: TGTGCCAGTGGCTCCAGAGGACAGGGGGCGCCGGATGAGCAGTTCTTC. The encoded protein is CASGSRGQGAPDEQFF.

The chain uses TRBV11-2 and TRBJ2-7, with a weak D call TRBD2 (5 bases). V lost 5 bases to trimming and J lost 7 bases, with 9 bases between them. The CDR3 extends over 11 amino acids. Looked up from germline, CDR1 is SGHAT and CDR2 is FQNNGV. CDR3 in DNA: TGTGCCAGCAGCCCTGAGGGAGAGCAGTACTTC. Residues: CASSPEGEQYF.

The chain is built from TRBV27 and TRBJ2-7; D call uncertain. The CDR3 loop spans 13 amino acids. The germline V gene has CDR1 MNHEY and CDR2 SMNVEV (reference sequence). Between the trimmed V and J ends, which lost 3 bases and 2 bases, there was a span of 8 bases. DNA of the CDR3: TGTGCCAGCAGTTTCGGACGGACCTACGAGCAGTACTTC. Encoded protein: CASSFGRTYEQYF.

The chain is built from TRBV6-6 and TRBJ1-1; D perhaps matches TRBD1 (5 bases). Germline values: CDR1 MNHNY, CDR2 SVGAGI (reference sequence). The CDR3 is made up of 12 amino acids. Trimming cost V 7 bases and J 7 bases, with 13 bases left between them. CDR3 residues: CASNPGPIEAFF. The CDR3 DNA reads as TGTGCCAGCAACCCGGGACCAATTGAAGCTTTCTTT.

The chain carries TRBV2 and TRBJ2-1; 11 nucleotides agree with TRBD2. The V segment lost 3 bases and the J segment 8 bases; nucleotides outside the gene matches: 6. Germline CDR1 SNHLY, CDR2 FYNNEI. CDR3 length: 15 residues. CDR3 nucleotide sequence: TGTGCCAGCAGTGATACTAGCGGGGGTTCGGATGAGCAGTTCTTC. Residues: CASSDTSGGSDEQFF.

The chain uses TRBV28 and TRBJ2-7; 7 bases map to TRBD1. The J segment lost 5 bases and the V segment lost 3 bases, leaving 13 bases of the junction unmatched. From germline, CDR1 is MDHEN and CDR2 SYDVKM. The length of the CDR3 is 16 residues. The CDR3 spells CASSFIRQGVLHEQYF. The CDR3 DNA is TGTGCCAGCAGTTTCATCCGACAGGGTGTACTTCACGAGCAGTACTTC.

The V call is TRBV4-1, the J call TRBJ2-2; D gene ambiguous. Between the trimmed V and J ends, which lost 6 bases and 6 bases, there was a span of 17 bases. Germline V gene sequence: CDR1 MGHRA, CDR2 YSYEKL. This CDR3 has 15 amino acids. The CDR3 region has the DNA TGCGCCAGCAGTAATAGCAGAATGCTACCCGGGGAGCTGTTTTTT. It yields the protein CASSNSRMLPGELFF.

This chain connects TRBV14 to TRBJ2-6, with D possibly matching TRBD1 (6 bases). The V and J ends lost 4 bases and 4 bases respectively, with 17 bases between them. Germline CDR1 is SGHDN and CDR2 is FVKESK. The CDR3 contains 17 residues. CDR3 in amino acids: CASSRGLTGTGANVLTF. The CDR3 bases are TGTGCCAGCAGCCGGGGGCTAACAGGGACCGGGGCCAACGTCCTGACTTTC.

The chain links TRBV7-9 to TRBJ2-2, with D perhaps TRBD1 (5 bases). CDR1 SEHNR and CDR2 FQNEAQ come from the germline V gene (reference sequence). The CDR3 is 14 amino acids. Trimming stripped 5 bases from V and 3 bases from J, with 10 bases between. The CDR3 sequence is CASSPGWDTGELFF. The CDR3 DNA sequence: TGTGCCAGCAGCCCAGGGTGGGACACCGGGGAGCTGTTTTTT. Using reference TRBV7-9 and TRBJ2-2 for the parts outside the CDR3, the full variable domain is DTGVSQNPRHKITKRGQNVTFRCDPISEHNRLYWYRQTLGQGPEFLTYFQNEAQLEKSRLLSDRFSAERPKGSFSTLEIQRTEQGDSAMYLCASSPGWDTGELFFGEGSRLTVL.

The chain employs TRBV4-1 and TRBJ1-4; the match to TRBD1 covers 7 bases. With 0 bases clipped from V and 3 bases from J, the junction kept 4 bases outside the gene matches. The germline gives CDR1 MGHRA, CDR2 YSYEKL. CDR3 length equals 16 residues. The CDR3 DNA reads TGCGCCAGCAGCCAAGATCTTGGGACAGCTAATGAAAAACTGTTTTTT. This translates into CASSQDLGTANEKLFF.

The chain recombines TRBV3-1 (or the pseudogene TRBV3-2) with TRBJ1-6; TRBD1 agrees at 7 bases. V dropped 4 bases and J dropped 15; count of bases not matched to a gene: 12. The CDR3 runs 14 residues. The germline gives CDR1 LGHDT, CDR2 YNNKEL (reference sequence). The CDR3 spells CASSPRTGVAVLHF. CDR3 coding DNA: TGTGCCAGCAGCCCACGGACAGGCGTCGCGGTCCTCCACTTT.

This rearrangement joins TRBV7-9 to TRBJ1-2, with a possible D match to TRBD1 (6 bases). Germline-derived CDR1 and CDR2 are SEHNR and FQNEAQ (reference sequence). CDR3 length: 15 amino acids. The V end was cut by 5 bases, the J end by 4 bases, with 17 bases between. CDR3 region: CASSLTQTGSYGYTF. DNA for the CDR3: TGTGCCAGCAGCCTAACCCAGACAGGATCCTATGGCTACACCTTC.

The chain joins TRBV4-3 to TRBJ2-5, with D maybe TRBD1 (6 bases). This CDR3 is 15 amino acids long. Trimming took 1 base from V and 2 from J, leaving 11 bases between them. Germline assignment: CDR1 LGHNA and CDR2 YSLEER. The CDR3 loop is CASSQGGQNQETQYF. DNA of the CDR3: TGCGCCAGCAGCCAAGGGGGGCAGAATCAAGAGACCCAGTACTTC.

The genes are TRBV7-2 and TRBJ1-4; D unclear. Germline CDR1 and CDR2: SGHTA and FQGNSA. This CDR3 is built from 14 residues. V gave up 7 bases and J gave up 4 bases, with 13 bases separating them. This CDR3 reads CASKLGQVNEKLFF. The DNA for the CDR3 is TGTGCCAGCAAACTAGGTCAGGTTAATGAAAAACTGTTTTTT.

CDR3 bases: TGTGCCAGCTCGTCCAACCGGGACAGTTACAATGAGCAGTTCTTC. Residues: CASSSNRDSYNEQFF. The chain links TRBV18 to TRBJ2-1, with TRBD1 matching 7 bases. V trimming: 6 bases; J trimming: 4 bases; junction bases outside the gene matches: 9. Germline V lookup: CDR1 KGHSH, CDR2 LQKENI. CDR3 length equals 15 residues.

This chain connects TRBV9 to TRBJ2-1; possibly TRBD2 for D (6 bases). CDR3 size: 15 residues. Looked up from germline, CDR1 is SGDLS and CDR2 is YYNGEE. V was trimmed by 0 bases and J by 3 bases, leaving 10 bases between them. Here the CDR3 reads CASSVDLASYNEQFF. CDR3 sequence (DNA): TGTGCCAGCAGCGTAGACCTAGCGAGCTACAATGAGCAGTTCTTC.

The chain uses TRBV28 and TRBJ2-5; maybe TRBD1 (5 bases). Per the germline V gene, CDR1 is MDHEN and CDR2 is SYDVKM. The CDR3 covers 13 residues. The ends were cut back, 5 bases at V and 2 bases at J, with 9 bases in the middle. The CDR3 nucleotides are TGTGCCAGCAGTGAGACAGTTCAAGAGACCCAGTACTTC. The encoded protein is CASSETVQETQYF.

The DNA of the CDR3 is TGTGCCAGCAGCTTAGCGTCTGATGGAGGCACTGAAGCTTTCTTT. Its protein is CASSLASDGGTEAFF. The chain combines TRBV7-2 with TRBJ1-1; D unresolved. CDR1 and CDR2 from the germline V gene are SGHTA and FQGNSA. V lost 0 bases, J lost 4 bases, and 12 bases lay in between. This CDR3 comprises 15 residues.

This chain links TRBV5-6 with TRBJ2-7; weak D call: TRBD2 (6 bases). Trimming stripped 7 bases from V and 3 bases from J, with 23 bases between. There are 16 residues in the CDR3. Germline CDR1 reads SGHDT; CDR2 reads YYEEEE. CDR3 protein: CASPTPHDRGFYEQYF. DNA of the CDR3: TGTGCCAGCCCCACCCCCCACGATCGGGGGTTCTACGAGCAGTACTTC.

V usage is TRBV28 and J usage is TRBJ1-2; D not certain. This CDR3 has 14 amino acids. Germline lookup yields CDR1 MDHEN and CDR2 SYDVKM. V was shortened by 3 bases and J by 8 bases, with 16 bases between the two germline ends. The CDR3 bases are TGTGCCAGCAGTTTCCAAACCCGGGATAGCGGCTACACCTTC. Amino acid sequence: CASSFQTRDSGYTF.